A single TCR beta chain is shown here with its context. With 3 bases removed from V and 8 bases from J, the gap between germline ends came to 11 bases. The germline V gene encodes CDR1 SQVTM and CDR2 ANQGSEA. The CDR3 sequence is 12 residues long. The data belong to a study of blood T cell repertoires in COVID-19. Profiled with immunoSEQ multiplex PCR; TCRdb holds only in-frame clones, not every one. The sample lists around 180,000 clones, about 82% occurring once. The V gene is TRBV29-1, the J gene TRBJ2-1, with D possibly TRBD2 on 6 matching bases. Source material: PBMCs or T cells enriched from blood (not recorded which). The clonotype originates from a woman under 40 who had recovered from COVID-19. The CDR3 DNA reads as TGCAGCGTTGAGGGGGGAGTGGATGAGCAGTTCTTC. This sequence encodes CSVEGGVDEQFF.